This section outlines one TCR beta chain sequence together with its context. The entry originates in a study of blood T cell repertoires in COVID-19. About the research overall: COVID-19 samples collected from the United States, Italy and Spain covered acute and convalescent phases. T cells, B-cell-depleted T cells, or PBMCs supplied cDNA or gDNA.

Original processing notes: Cell counts per sample came from amplifying reference gene primers. Repertoires were generated with immunoSEQ multiplex PCR, while TCRdb's copy carries only in-frame clones and drops some. D and trimming come from the DNA, and the V and J calls and clone size come from that table. In the table there are 66,000 or so clones, around 80% of which are singletons. The TCR sequence derives from a human donor in a cohort sampled during active COVID-19. Sequenced: peripheral blood.

CDR3 nucleotide sequence: TGTGCCAGCAGTGGACAGGGCGACTATGGCTACACCTTC. It specifies CASSGQGDYGYTF. The V call is TRBV27, the J call TRBJ1-2, with 8 bases that match TRBD1. CDR3 length: 13 amino acids. V lost 5 bases, J lost 3 bases, and 2 bases stayed unmatched. Germline CDR1 and CDR2: MNHEY and SMNVEV (reference sequence).